The 28 T cell receptor beta chains below come from one sample, sequenced in a study of cytomegalovirus exposure and HLA in healthy donors. Profiling relied on immunoSEQ multiplex PCR, and the TCRdb table lists in-frame clones only, not all of them. The table includes 120,000 to 150,000 clones, over 80% detected once. The specimen was PBMCs. The source of these receptors is a young man in good health and CMV-seropositive.

The CDR3 loop is CASSELGQGASYEQYF. CDR3 DNA: TGCGCCAGCAGTGAGCTCGGTCAGGGGGCGAGTTACGAGCAGTACTTC. J is TRBJ2-7 and V is TRBV10-2; the match to TRBD1 covers 8 bases. The CDR3 consists of 16 residues. Per the germline V gene, CDR1 is WSHSY and CDR2 is SAAADI. V lost 2 bases and J lost 4; bases outside the gene matches: 10.

The chain has TRBV10-1 and TRBJ2-1; TRBD2 is a possible D gene (6 bases). There are 16 residues in the CDR3. The germline V gene has CDR1 WNHNN and CDR2 SYGVQD (reference sequence). Trimming took off 3 bases at V and 5 bases at J, with 17 bases between the two ends. The CDR3 DNA is TGCGCCAGCAGTGAATGGGGTTTAGGGAGGCACAATGAGCAGTTCTTC. Translated, it gives CASSEWGLGRHNEQFF.

The rearrangement links TRBV6-1 to TRBJ1-5; TRBD1 is a possible D gene (6 bases). CDR1 and CDR2 (germline): MNHNS, SASEGT. Trimming pared 7 bases from V and 1 base from J, leaving 8 bases between. The CDR3 runs to 13 residues. Here the CDR3 DNA reads TGTGCCAGCACAGGGGTCAGCAATCAGCCCCAGCATTTT. Translated, it gives CASTGVSNQPQHF.

This clone was detected only once. The chain carries TRBV27 and TRBJ1-6; D ambiguous. The CDR3 sequence is 15 residues long. Germline assignment: CDR1 MNHEY and CDR2 SMNVEV (reference sequence). The V and J ends lost 6 bases and 6 bases respectively, with 15 bases between them. CDR3 sequence: CASRPRDGFNSPLHF. For the CDR3, the DNA is TGTGCCAGCAGACCCAGAGACGGGTTTAATTCACCCCTCCACTTT.

CDR3 region: CASSHAGTGENQPQHF. DNA of the CDR3: TGTGCCAGCTCCCACGCCGGGACAGGGGAGAATCAGCCCCAGCATTTT. The genes are TRBV18 and TRBJ1-5, with 10 bases matching TRBD1. The germline CDR1 and CDR2 sequences are KGHSH and LQKENI. Unmatched junction bases numbered 9, after V lost 6 bases and J lost 4 bases. CDR3 length equals 16 residues.

The chain carries TRBV2 and TRBJ2-1; D possibly corresponds to TRBD1 (5 bases). Germline CDR1 reads SNHLY; CDR2 reads FYNNEI. Trimming removed 3 bases from V and 5 bases from J, with 14 bases in between. The CDR3 is made up of 15 amino acids. CDR3 region: CASSEVYRTNNEQFF. CDR3 coding DNA: TGTGCCAGCAGTGAGGTTTACAGGACCAACAATGAGCAGTTCTTC. Supplemented by reference TRBV2 and TRBJ2-1, the full variable domain reads EPEVTQTPSHQVTQMGQEVILRCVPISNHLYFYWYRQILGQKVEFLVSFYNNEISEKSEIFDDQFSVERPDGSNFTLKIRSTKLEDSAMYFCASSEVYRTNNEQFFGPGTRLTVL.

The chain uses TRBV6-6 and TRBJ2-1; no firm D call. Trimming cost V 6 bases and J 6 bases, with 18 bases left between them. The CDR3 has 15 residues. Germline V gives CDR1 MNHNY, CDR2 SVGAGI (reference sequence). The CDR3 is CASRPVSSPSNEQFF. The CDR3 DNA reads TGTGCCAGCAGGCCTGTGAGCTCCCCGAGCAATGAGCAGTTCTTC.

For this clone: This sample includes further DNA sequences coding for the same CDR3. This CDR3 reads CAWSVTGTEAFF. CDR3 in DNA: TGTGCCTGGAGTGTAACCGGGACTGAAGCTTTCTTT. This chain connects TRBV30 to TRBJ1-1; D gene ambiguous. Between the trimmed V and J ends, which lost 0 bases and 5 bases, there was a span of 7 bases. Germline CDR1 GTSNPN, CDR2 SVGIG (reference sequence). The CDR3 consists of 12 residues.

V gene TRBV4-2 combines with J gene TRBJ2-5; unclear D gene. Trimming left V 0 bases short and J 2 bases short, with 10 bases between. The CDR3 contains 15 residues. The V gene's germline CDR1 is LGHNA and CDR2 YNFKEQ. Here the CDR3 reads CASSQDQLVQETQYF. CDR3 nucleotide sequence: TGTGCCAGCAGCCAAGATCAACTGGTACAAGAGACCCAGTACTTC.

This clone turned up a few times. The V and J genes are TRBV6-5 and TRBJ2-7, with 8 bases matching TRBD1. The CDR3 totals 14 residues. CDR1 and CDR2 (germline): MNHEY, SVGAGI. The J segment lost 5 bases and the V segment lost 6 bases, leaving 9 bases of the junction unmatched. The CDR3 region has the DNA TGTGCCAGCAGGGGGTCAGGGGGCAGCCACGAGCAGTACTTC. This translates into CASRGSGGSHEQYF.

This clone was recorded once. The CDR3 sequence is CASSKTGNTEAFF. The CDR3 nucleotides read TGTGCCAGCTCCAAGACAGGGAACACTGAAGCTTTCTTT. The chain employs TRBV25-1 and TRBJ1-1, with TRBD1 as a possible D gene (6 bases). V lost 8 bases to trimming and J lost 1 base, with 11 bases between them. This CDR3 spans 13 amino acids. Germline V gene lookup returns CDR1 MGHDK and CDR2 SYGVNS.

For the CDR3, the DNA is TGTGCCAGCAGTCTGAGTCAGGGAAGGGGTGAGCAGTTCTTC. Protein: CASSLSQGRGEQFF. The chain combines TRBV27 with TRBJ2-1; tentative D call: TRBD1 (5 bases). This CDR3 spans 14 amino acids. V was shortened by 5 bases and J by 9 bases, with 17 bases between the two germline ends. CDR1 is MNHEY, CDR2 SMNVEV, per germline (reference sequence).

The chain is built from TRBV28 and TRBJ1-1; 9 nucleotides agree with TRBD1. J was trimmed by 5 bases and V by 5 bases; bases with no gene match: 9. The CDR3 is made up of 15 amino acids. Germline V gene lookup returns CDR1 MDHEN and CDR2 SYDVKM. The CDR3 bases are TGTGCCAGCAGTACCCCCGGGACAGGGAAGACTGAAGCTTTCTTT. This translates into CASSTPGTGKTEAFF.

The genes are TRBV18 and TRBJ1-3; tentative D call: TRBD1 (6 bases). CDR3 length: 14 amino acids. The germline V gene has CDR1 KGHSH and CDR2 LQKENI. V lost 4 bases and J lost 3, with 10 bases in between. In DNA, the CDR3 is TGTGCCAGCTCACTTGACAGGAGTGGAAACACCATATATTTT. This sequence encodes CASSLDRSGNTIYF.

The CDR3 protein is CASSTSGTGFAEQYF. For the CDR3, the DNA is TGTGCCAGTAGCACAAGCGGTACAGGGTTCGCCGAGCAGTACTTC. This chain joins TRBV19 and TRBJ2-7, with a tentative D call TRBD1 (6 bases). Germline CDR1 is LNHDA and CDR2 is SQIVND (reference sequence). The CDR3 sequence is 15 residues long. Between the trimmed V and J ends, which lost 6 bases and 6 bases, there was a span of 21 bases.

J is TRBJ2-3 and V is TRBV5-1, with D tentatively TRBD2 (5 bases). The germline V gene encodes CDR1 SGHRS and CDR2 YFSETQ. This CDR3 has 15 amino acids. The germline V and J ends were trimmed by 1 base and 4 bases, with 13 bases remaining between them. CDR3 nucleotide sequence: TGCGCCAGCAGCTTGTCGGATAATAGCGCAGATACGCAGTATTTT. Protein sequence: CASSLSDNSADTQYF.

This rearrangement joins TRBV5-4 to TRBJ1-2; TRBD1 matches at 11 bases. The junction had 6 bases not matched to a gene; V was cut back by 0 bases and J by 2 bases. CDR1 and CDR2 from the germline V gene are SGHNT and YYREEE (reference sequence). The CDR3 length is 17 residues. CDR3 region: CASSLAGWTGGNYGYTF. The CDR3 bases are TGTGCCAGCAGCTTGGCGGGGTGGACAGGGGGCAACTATGGCTACACCTTC.

The chain recombines TRBV6-1 with TRBJ1-1; 8 positions match TRBD1. The CDR3 has 13 residues. Germline V gene data show CDR1 as MNHNS and CDR2 as SASEGT. V lost 8 bases and J lost 5; bases outside the gene matches: 7. CDR3 loop: CASGYRGWTEAFF. CDR3 sequence (DNA): TGTGCCAGCGGGTACAGGGGGTGGACTGAAGCTTTCTTT.

The CDR3 here is CASGSLTGGKGDTQYF. CDR3 sequence (DNA): TGTGCTAGTGGTTCGCTGACAGGGGGCAAGGGAGATACGCAGTATTTT. The chain employs TRBV12-5 and TRBJ2-3; TRBD1 aligns across 10 bases. Germline V gene sequence: CDR1 LGHNT, CDR2 FRNRAP. J gave up 5 bases and V 4 bases, and 9 bases lay outside the gene matches. This CDR3 has 16 residues.

This chain uses TRBV30 with TRBJ1-5; no clear D. Trimming left V 0 bases short and J 4 bases short, with 10 bases between. The CDR3 consists of 14 residues. Germline CDR1 and CDR2: GTSNPN and SVGIG (reference sequence). CDR3 region: CAWSVPGGNQPQHF. In DNA form, the CDR3 reads TGTGCCTGGAGTGTACCAGGAGGGAATCAGCCCCAGCATTTT. The full variable domain, rest sourced from reference TRBV30 and TRBJ1-5, is SQTIHQWPATLVQPVGSPLSLECTVEGTSNPNLYWYRQAAGRGLQLLFYSVGIGQISSEVPQNLSASRPQDRQFILSSKKLLLSDSGFYLCAWSVPGGNQPQHFGDGTRLSIL.

The count of this clone is one. The chain carries TRBV5-1 and TRBJ2-3, with TRBD2 matching 9 bases. There are 15 residues in the CDR3. Germline CDR1 is SGHRS and CDR2 is YFSETQ. V lost 5 bases to trimming and J lost 1 base; unmatched junction nucleotides: 5. The CDR3 DNA is TGCGCCAGCAGGTATAGCGGGGGACGCACAGATACGCAGTATTTT. This translates into CASRYSGGRTDTQYF.

The chain uses TRBV27 and TRBJ2-7, with 11 bases matching TRBD1. The CDR3 extends over 15 amino acids. V trimming: 8 bases; J trimming: 4 bases; junction bases outside the gene matches: 10. From germline, CDR1 is MNHEY and CDR2 SMNVEV (reference sequence). CDR3 region: CASRLTGTGGYEQYF. The CDR3 coding sequence is TGTGCCAGCCGGTTAACAGGGACAGGGGGTTACGAGCAGTACTTC.

The chain links TRBV5-6 to TRBJ2-7; tentatively, D is TRBD1 (6 bases). V dropped 4 bases and J dropped 6 bases, with 14 bases sitting between them. The CDR3 runs to 13 residues. The germline CDR1 and CDR2 sequences are SGHDT and YYEEEE. The CDR3, as DNA: TGTGCCAGCAGCCCGGTCCTACAGGGCGAGCAGTACTTC. Protein: CASSPVLQGEQYF.

CDR3 protein: CASTPGGYGYTF. As DNA, the CDR3 is TGTGCCAGCACCCCAGGGGGTTATGGCTACACCTTC. The chain joins TRBV2 to TRBJ1-2; 7 bases match TRBD1. V shed 7 bases, J shed 5 bases, and the junction held 4 bases outside the gene matches. This CDR3 has 12 residues. The germline V gene has CDR1 SNHLY and CDR2 FYNNEI.

V usage is TRBV10-1 and J usage is TRBJ1-3; 8 bases fit TRBD1. CDR3 length: 15 residues. Per germline, CDR1 WNHNN and CDR2 SYGVQD (reference sequence). V dropped 3 bases and J dropped 2; count of bases not matched to a gene: 3. CDR3 sequence reads: CASSEDRGTGNTIYF. The CDR3 nucleotides read TGCGCCAGCAGTGAAGACAGGGGAACTGGAAACACCATATATTTT.

DNA for the CDR3: TGTGCCAGTGGCTCCTCTGGGGCCAACGTCCTGACTTTC. This codes for CASGSSGANVLTF. V gene TRBV6-1 combines with J gene TRBJ2-6; the D is unclear. The CDR3 is made up of 13 amino acids. Trimming left V 9 bases short and J 0 bases short, with 6 bases between. The germline V gene encodes CDR1 MNHNS and CDR2 SASEGT.

As regards this clone: Other DNA sequences within the sample encode an identical CDR3. V usage is TRBV7-9 and J usage is TRBJ2-1, with 8 positions matching TRBD2. Germline V gives CDR1 SEHNR, CDR2 FQNEAQ (reference sequence). The ends lost 2 bases at V and 1 base at J; junction bases unmatched: 4. The CDR3 has 16 amino acids. In nucleotides, the CDR3 is TGTGCCAGCAGCTTAACCAGCGGGGGATCCTACAATGAGCAGTTCTTC. Translating it yields CASSLTSGGSYNEQFF.

The gene calls are TRBV15 and TRBJ2-6; unclear D gene. Trimming pared 6 bases from V and 0 bases from J, leaving 12 bases between. CDR3 size: 16 residues. Germline assignment: CDR1 LNHNV and CDR2 YYDKDF (reference sequence). CDR3 protein: CATSREGASGANVLTF. In nucleotides, the CDR3 is TGTGCCACCAGTCGAGAAGGAGCCTCTGGGGCCAACGTCCTGACTTTC.